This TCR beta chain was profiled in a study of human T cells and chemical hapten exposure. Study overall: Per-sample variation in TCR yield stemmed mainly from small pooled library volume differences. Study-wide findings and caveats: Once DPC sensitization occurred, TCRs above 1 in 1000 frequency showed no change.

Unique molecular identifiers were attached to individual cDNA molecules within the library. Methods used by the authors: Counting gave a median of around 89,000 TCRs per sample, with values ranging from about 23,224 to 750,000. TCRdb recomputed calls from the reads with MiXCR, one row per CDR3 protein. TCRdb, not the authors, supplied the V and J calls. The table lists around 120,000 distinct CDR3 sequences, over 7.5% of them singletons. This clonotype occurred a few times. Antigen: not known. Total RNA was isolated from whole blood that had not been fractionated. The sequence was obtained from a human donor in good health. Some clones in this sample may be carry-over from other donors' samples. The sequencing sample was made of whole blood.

CDR3 nucleotide sequence: TGTGCCAGCAGCTTGGGACAGGGCGAAGCTGAGACCCAGTACTTC. Amino acid sequence: CASSLGQGEAETQYF. The chain is built from TRBV9 and TRBJ2-5; 9 nucleotides match TRBD1. V dropped 4 bases and J dropped 5; count of bases not matched to a gene: 9. The CDR3 sequence is 15 residues long. From germline, CDR1 is SGDLS and CDR2 YYNGEE.